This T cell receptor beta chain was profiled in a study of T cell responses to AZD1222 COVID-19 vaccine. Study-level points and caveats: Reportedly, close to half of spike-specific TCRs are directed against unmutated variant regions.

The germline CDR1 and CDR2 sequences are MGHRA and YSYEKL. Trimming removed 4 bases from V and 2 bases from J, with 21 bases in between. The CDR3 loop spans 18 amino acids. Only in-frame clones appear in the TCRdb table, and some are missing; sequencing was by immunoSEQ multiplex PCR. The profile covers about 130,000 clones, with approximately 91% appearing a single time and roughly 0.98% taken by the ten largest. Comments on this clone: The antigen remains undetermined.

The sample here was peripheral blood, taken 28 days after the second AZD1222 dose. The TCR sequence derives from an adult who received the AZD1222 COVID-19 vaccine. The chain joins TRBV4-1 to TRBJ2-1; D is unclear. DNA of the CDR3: TGCGCCAGCAGCCTCGGTATGCGCGCGACCCACCCCTACAATGAGCAGTTCTTC. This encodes CASSLGMRATHPYNEQFF.